This is a list of T cell receptor beta chains from one sample in a study of early stage breast cancer tumors. Clones were read by immunoSEQ multiplex PCR, and TCRdb kept only the in-frame ones, dropping some. The sample has tens of thousands of clones; around 68% are singletons. The sample taken for sequencing was blood. Receptor source: a person aged 55 to 75 with breast cancer. CDR3s include the opening cysteine and the closing phenylalanine or tryptophan. The D gene is left open where the match is weak. The size field is filled for only some rows; it gives once, few, many or a size class.

length,size,J,V,D,DNA,CDR3
13,NA,TRBJ2-7,TRBV4-1,NA,TGCGCCAGCAGCCAAGTTGTTTCCTCCGAGCAGTACTTC,CASSQVVSSEQYF
13,few,TRBJ2-3,TRBV19,NA,TGTGCCAGTAGTATAGTTCGAGCAGATACGCAGTATTTT,CASSIVRADTQYF
20,few,TRBJ1-5,TRBV2,NA,TGTGCCAGCAGTGAAGGAGTTGGGGGAACAAGGCGGCGGAGCAATCAGCCCCAGCATTTT,CASSEGVGGTRRRSNQPQHF
14,NA,TRBJ2-2,TRBV7-2,NA,TGTGCCAGCAGCCGTAATAGGGCCACCGGGGAGCTGTTTTTT,CASSRNRATGELFF
15,NA,TRBJ2-7,TRBV19,TRBD1,TGTGCCAGTAGTATAGACGGGACAGGGAACTACGAGCAGTACTTC,CASSIDGTGNYEQYF
12,NA,TRBJ1-2,TRBV6-1,NA,TGTGCCAGCAGCCAACAGGGCTATGGCTACACCTTC,CASSQQGYGYTF
17,NA,TRBJ2-3,TRBV9,NA,TGTGCCAGCAGCACTCCCCGGGGGCGAAACCGGGGGGATACGCAGTATTTT,CASSTPRGRNRGDTQYF
14,NA,TRBJ2-5,TRBV6-4,NA,TGTGCCAGCAGTGACTCGGGACGCCTCGAGACCCAGTACTTC,CASSDSGRLETQYF
14,few,TRBJ1-1,TRBV27,NA,TGTGCCAGCAGTTCAAGGGGTGGGGTCACTGAAGCTTTCTTT,CASSSRGGVTEAFF
12,NA,TRBJ1-2,TRBV2,NA,TGTGCCAGCAGTGAAGTCCGGGATGGCTACACCTTC,CASSEVRDGYTF
17,few,TRBJ1-2,TRBV18,TRBD1,TGTGCCAGCTCACCATGGGGACAGCATATCCTGGGCTATGGCTACACCTTC,CASSPWGQHILGYGYTF
16,NA,TRBJ2-3,TRBV19,NA,TGTGCCAGTAGTCTGTGGCTGGAGGGAGGAAGGGGTACGCAGTATTTT,CASSLWLEGGRGTQYF
18,once,TRBJ2-1,TRBV27,TRBD2,TGTGCCAGCTCGACTCCCTGGCGGGAGCCAATTTCCTACAATGAGCAGTTCTTC,CASSTPWREPISYNEQFF
17,once,TRBJ1-1,TRBV5-1,NA,TGCGCCAGCAGCTCGAATAAGCCGGGACGGAAGAACACTGAAGCTTTCTTT,CASSSNKPGRKNTEAFF
14,NA,TRBJ2-3,TRBV28,TRBD2,TGTGCCAGCACCGAAGGGCGGGAGACAGATACGCAGTATTTT,CASTEGRETDTQYF
12,NA,TRBJ1-5,TRBV28,NA,TGTGCCAGCAGTTTTCCTCAAGGGCCCCAGCATTTT,CASSFPQGPQHF
14,NA,TRBJ1-2,TRBV6-1,NA,TGTGCCAGCAGTGAGAGGACTGCTAACTATGGCTACACCTTC,CASSERTANYGYTF
14,NA,TRBJ1-1,TRBV6-5,TRBD1,TGTGCCAGCAGTTACTCGACAGGGTTGACTGAAGCTTTCTTT,CASSYSTGLTEAFF
15,NA,TRBJ1-2,TRBV27,NA,TGTGCCAGCCGGGGGCCCTCACTAGCTAACTATGGCTACACCTTC,CASRGPSLANYGYTF
17,NA,TRBJ2-2,TRBV15,TRBD2,TGTGCCACCAGCAGAGCATGGGGGGGAGGGAACACCGGGGAGCTGTTTTTT,CATSRAWGGGNTGELFF
17,NA,TRBJ2-6,TRBV4-2,NA,TGTGCCAGCAGCCAAGAAAGGACAAACTCTGGGGCCAACGTCCTGACTTTC,CASSQERTNSGANVLTF
16,NA,TRBJ1-4,TRBV5-6,TRBD1,TGTGCCAGCAGCCCGACAGGGGGTGTATCTAATGAAAAACTGTTTTTT,CASSPTGGVSNEKLFF
15,NA,TRBJ2-7,TRBV5-1,NA,TGCGCCAGCAGGTTGACCTTAGCGAGCGACTACGAGCAGTACTTC,CASRLTLASDYEQYF
13,NA,TRBJ2-7,TRBV5-4,NA,TGTGCCAGCAGCTTATCACAGGGCTACGAGCAGTACTTC,CASSLSQGYEQYF
15,NA,TRBJ1-2,TRBV28,TRBD1,TGTGCCAGCAGTTTATGGGACAGGGAAATCCATGGCTACACCTTC,CASSLWDREIHGYTF
13,NA,TRBJ1-1,TRBV28,NA,TGTGCCAGCAGTTTACAGCAGCTAACTGAAGCTTTCTTT,CASSLQQLTEAFF
15,NA,TRBJ1-2,TRBV7-9,NA,TGTGCCAGCAGCTTAGGGCTGGCAGGGAACTATGGCTACACCTTC,CASSLGLAGNYGYTF
19,once,TRBJ2-2,TRBV5-5,TRBD2,TGTGCCAGCGGTCGACTAGCGGGAGTTACCTTCGCGAACACCGGGGAGCTGTTTTTT,CASGRLAGVTFANTGELFF
14,NA,TRBJ1-3,TRBV30,NA,TGTGCCTGGAGTGTTTCAGGGTCTGGAAACACCATATATTTT,CAWSVSGSGNTIYF
14,NA,TRBJ1-4,TRBV2,NA,TGTGCCAGCAGTTTCAGGGCCCGTAATGAAAAACTGTTTTTT,CASSFRARNEKLFF
14,few,TRBJ1-1,TRBV25-1,NA,TGTGCCAGCAGTCGGGTGGGGGGAGAGACTGAAGCTTTCTTT,CASSRVGGETEAFF
14,NA,TRBJ2-5,TRBV27,NA,TGTGCCAGCAGTATCTACAGTTCTCAAGAGACCCAGTACTTC,CASSIYSSQETQYF
15,NA,TRBJ2-1,TRBV7-6,TRBD2,TGTGCCAGCAGCTTACTAGCGGGAGCTACGAATGAGCAGTTCTTC,CASSLLAGATNEQFF
14,once,TRBJ1-5,TRBV6-5,TRBD1,TGTGCCGCCAGCACAGGGGATAGCAATCAGCCCCAGCATTTT,CAASTGDSNQPQHF
15,NA,TRBJ2-3,TRBV7-2,NA,TGTGCCAGCAGCCCCGCGGGGATCCGCACAGATACGCAGTATTTT,CASSPAGIRTDTQYF
17,once,TRBJ2-7,TRBV6-1,NA,TGTGCCAGCAGTGAAGACTGGCGGGAATATATCACCTACGAGCAGTACTTC,CASSEDWREYITYEQYF